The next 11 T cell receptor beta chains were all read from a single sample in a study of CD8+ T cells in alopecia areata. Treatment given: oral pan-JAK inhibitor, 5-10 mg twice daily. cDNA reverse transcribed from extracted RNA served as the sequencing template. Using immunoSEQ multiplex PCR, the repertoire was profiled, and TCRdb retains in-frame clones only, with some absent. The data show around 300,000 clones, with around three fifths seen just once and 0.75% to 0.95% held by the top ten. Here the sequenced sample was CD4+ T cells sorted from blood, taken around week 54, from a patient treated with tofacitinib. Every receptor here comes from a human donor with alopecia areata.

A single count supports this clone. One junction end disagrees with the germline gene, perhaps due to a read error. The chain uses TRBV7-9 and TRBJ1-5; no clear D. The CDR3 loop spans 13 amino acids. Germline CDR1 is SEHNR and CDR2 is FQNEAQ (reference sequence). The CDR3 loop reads CASSLADGQPQHF. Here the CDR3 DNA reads TGTGCCAGCAGCCTAGCGGATGGGCAGCCCCAGCATTTT.

The CDR3 region is CAWSPATAGNTIYF. As DNA, the CDR3 is TGTGCCTGGAGCCCCGCGACAGCTGGAAACACCATATATTTT. This chain uses TRBV30 with TRBJ1-3; a possible D gene is TRBD1 (5 bases). CDR3 size: 14 residues. V dropped 3 bases and J dropped 2 bases, with 11 bases sitting between them. Germline CDR1 reads GTSNPN; CDR2 reads SVGIG (reference sequence).

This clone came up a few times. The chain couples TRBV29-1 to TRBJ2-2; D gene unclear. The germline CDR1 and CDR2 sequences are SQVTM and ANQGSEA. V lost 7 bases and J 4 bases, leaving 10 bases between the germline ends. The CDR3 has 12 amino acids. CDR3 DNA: TGCAGCGGACGGACGGCCACCGGGGAGCTGTTTTTT. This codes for CSGRTATGELFF.

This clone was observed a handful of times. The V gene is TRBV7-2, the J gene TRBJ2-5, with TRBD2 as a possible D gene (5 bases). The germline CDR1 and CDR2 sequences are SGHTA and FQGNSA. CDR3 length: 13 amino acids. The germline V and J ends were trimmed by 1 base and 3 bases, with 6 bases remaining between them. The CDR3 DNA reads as TGTGCCAGCAGCTTAGAGAGGGAAGAGACCCAGTACTTC. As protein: CASSLEREETQYF.

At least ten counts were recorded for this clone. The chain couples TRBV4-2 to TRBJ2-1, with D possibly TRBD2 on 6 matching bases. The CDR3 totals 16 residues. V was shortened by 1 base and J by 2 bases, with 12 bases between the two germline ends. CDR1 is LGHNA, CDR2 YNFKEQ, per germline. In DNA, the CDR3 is TGTGCCAGCAGCCAAGTGGTCGGGGGACCCTACAATGAGCAGTTCTTC. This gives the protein CASSQVVGGPYNEQFF.

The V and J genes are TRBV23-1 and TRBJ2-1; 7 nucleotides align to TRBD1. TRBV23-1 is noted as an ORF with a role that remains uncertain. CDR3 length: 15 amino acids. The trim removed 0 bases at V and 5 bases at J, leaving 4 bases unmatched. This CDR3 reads CASSQSRDSDNEQFF. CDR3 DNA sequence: TGCGCCAGCAGTCAATCCCGGGACAGCGACAATGAGCAGTTCTTC.

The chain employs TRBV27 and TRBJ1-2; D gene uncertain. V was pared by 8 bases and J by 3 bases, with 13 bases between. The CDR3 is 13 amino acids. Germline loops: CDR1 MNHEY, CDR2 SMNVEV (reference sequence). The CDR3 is CASSRVGHYGYTF. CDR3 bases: TGTGCCAGCTCCCGAGTAGGACACTATGGCTACACCTTC.

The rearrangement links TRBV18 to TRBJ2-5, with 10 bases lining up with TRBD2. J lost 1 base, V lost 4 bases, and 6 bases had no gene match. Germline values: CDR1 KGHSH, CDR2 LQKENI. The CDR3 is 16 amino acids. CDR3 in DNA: TGTGCCAGCTCACGAGGCCTAGCGGGAGCCCAAGAGACCCAGTACTTC. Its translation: CASSRGLAGAQETQYF. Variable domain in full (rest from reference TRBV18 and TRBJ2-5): NAGVMQNPRHLVRRRGQEARLRCSPMKGHSHVYWYRQLPEEGLKFMVYLQKENIIDESGMPKERFSAEFPKEGPSILRIQQVVRGDSAAYFCASSRGLAGAQETQYFGPGTRLLVL.

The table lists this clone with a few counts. The CDR3 protein is CASSLGLVNNHGYTF. The CDR3 bases are TGTGCCAGCAGCTTGGGGTTGGTAAATAATCATGGCTACACCTTC. The V gene is TRBV5-6, the J gene TRBJ1-2; D is unresolved. CDR3 length: 15 amino acids. V lost 0 bases and J 6 bases, leaving 15 bases between the germline ends. Germline assignment: CDR1 SGHDT and CDR2 YYEEEE.

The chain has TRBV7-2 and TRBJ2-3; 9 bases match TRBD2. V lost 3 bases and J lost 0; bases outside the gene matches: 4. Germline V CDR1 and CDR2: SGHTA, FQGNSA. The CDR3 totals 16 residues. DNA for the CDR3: TGTGCCAGCAGCTTCCATAGCGGGGGAAGCACAGATACGCAGTATTTT. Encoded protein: CASSFHSGGSTDTQYF.

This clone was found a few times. The CDR3 spells CASSLWQTTGEAFF. The CDR3 DNA follows: TGTGCCAGCAGTTTATGGCAGACAACTGGGGAAGCTTTCTTT. The V call is TRBV27, the J call TRBJ1-1; D is uncertain. V lost 1 base and J 8 bases, leaving 14 bases between the germline ends. The CDR3 is made up of 14 amino acids. CDR1 is MNHEY, CDR2 SMNVEV, per germline (reference sequence).